One sample yielded the 2 T cell receptor beta chains listed below, sequenced in a study of T cells in narcolepsy. Data came from immunoSEQ multiplex PCR; TCRdb stores just in-frame clones and leaves some out. Of about 22,000 clones in the sample, 70% to 90% were seen once. Sequences were obtained from memory (CD45RA-) CD4+ T cells from blood. The receptors come from a human donor in good health.

CDR3 sequence: CATQTGSYEQYF. The CDR3, as DNA: TGTGCCACCCAGACAGGGAGCTACGAGCAGTACTTC. The genes are TRBV10-3 and TRBJ2-5, with 7 bases matching TRBD1. The last part of the DNA fits TRBJ2-7 better; the J call may be wrong. The CDR3 runs 12 residues. CDR1 and CDR2 from the germline V gene are ENHRY and SYGVKD.

The chain recombines TRBV14 with TRBJ1-2; the D gene is possibly TRBD1 (6 bases). The CDR3 runs 12 residues. Trimming shortened V by 7 bases and J by 8 bases, and 14 bases separated the two germline ends. Germline values: CDR1 SGHDN, CDR2 FVKESK. CDR3 protein: CASTSPGEGYTF. CDR3 nucleotides: TGTGCCAGCACTTCCCCAGGGGAAGGCTACACCTTC.